Described below is a single T cell receptor (beta chain) sequence and its context. Its matching antigen is unknown. The data are from a study of cytomegalovirus exposure and HLA in healthy donors. Use of 60 Vbeta and 13 Jbeta primers characterized the PCR. Only in-frame clones appear in the TCRdb table, and some are missing; sequencing was by immunoSEQ multiplex PCR. The sample data list approximately 51,000 clones. Germline V gene data show CDR1 as GTSNPN and CDR2 as SVGIG (reference sequence). The CDR3 consists of 16 residues. The ends were cut back, 0 bases at V and 2 bases at J, with 14 bases in the middle. Study-wide points: Another analysis was done later, and it associated approximately 17,000 TCR beta sequences with HLA alleles at 0.05 false discovery rate.

V usage is TRBV30 and J usage is TRBJ1-5; TRBD1 is a possible D gene (5 bases). The sequencing input was PBMCs. The sequence was collected from a man in his forties or fifties in good health and CMV-seropositive. CDR3 loop: CAWSVSVGGGNQPQHF. The CDR3 coding sequence is TGTGCCTGGAGTGTATCCGTGGGGGGGGGCAATCAGCCCCAGCATTTT.